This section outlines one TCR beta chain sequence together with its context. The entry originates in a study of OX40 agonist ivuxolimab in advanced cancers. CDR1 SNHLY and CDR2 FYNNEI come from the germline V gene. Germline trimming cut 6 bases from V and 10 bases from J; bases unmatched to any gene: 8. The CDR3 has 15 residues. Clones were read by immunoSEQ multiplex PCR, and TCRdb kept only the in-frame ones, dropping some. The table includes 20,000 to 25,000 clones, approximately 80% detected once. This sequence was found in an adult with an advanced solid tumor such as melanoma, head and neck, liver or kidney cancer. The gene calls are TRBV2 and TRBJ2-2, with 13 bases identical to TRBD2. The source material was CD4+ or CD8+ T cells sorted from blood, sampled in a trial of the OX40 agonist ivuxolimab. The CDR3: CASSGTSGRAEELFF. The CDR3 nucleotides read TGTGCCAGCAGCGGTACTAGCGGGAGGGCCGAGGAGCTGTTTTTT. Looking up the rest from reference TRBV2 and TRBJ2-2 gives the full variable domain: EPEVTQTPSHQVTQMGQEVILRCVPISNHLYFYWYRQILGQKVEFLVSFYNNEISEKSEIFDDQFSVERPDGSNFTLKIRSTKLEDSAMYFCASSGTSGRAEELFFGEGSRLTVL.